This is a list of T cell receptor beta chains from one sample in a study of blood T cell repertoires in COVID-19. Clones were sequenced by immunoSEQ multiplex PCR, and TCRdb holds only the in-frame ones, with some missing. This sample carries hundreds of thousands of clones, 70% to 90% of them seen once, and the ten largest clones take around 2.1%. The sample consisted of PBMCs or T cells enriched from blood (not recorded which). The receptors were sampled from a woman aged 40 to 49 with acute COVID-19. The CDR3 runs from the conserved cysteine through the conserved F or W.

V gene,J gene,CDR3 protein
TRBV4-1,TRBJ1-1,CASSQGAGLGTEAFF
TRBV30,TRBJ1-1,CAWSVRGSTNTEAFF
TRBV19,TRBJ1-1,CASSPGTVMNTEAFF
TRBV2,TRBJ1-2,CASSEQVSNYGYTF
TRBV24-1,TRBJ1-2,CATSVAGSGGYTF
TRBV18,TRBJ1-2,CASSPPRTGSGYTF
TRBV7-2,TRBJ1-1,CASSRRGDTEAFF
TRBV9,TRBJ1-5,CASSPNPTGGLHF
TRBV18,TRBJ2-2,CASSLESGTGGYTGELFF
TRBV14,TRBJ2-4,CASSRQGGAWAKNIQYF
TRBV5-1,TRBJ2-3,CASSLGLAGGTDTQYF
TRBV9,TRBJ1-1,CASSADEGLMAFF
TRBV3-1/TRBV3-2,TRBJ2-2,CASSHFPPTGVNTGELFF
TRBV1,TRBJ1-4,CTSSLDGHTATNEKLFF
TRBV6-1,TRBJ1-4,CASSDRQGPNEKLFF
TRBV6-1,TRBJ1-1,CASSEDRANTEAFF
TRBV7-2,TRBJ2-3,CASSLWRGSTDTQYF
TRBV19,TRBJ1-2,CASSIVSRGPIYGYTF
TRBV10-3,TRBJ1-1,CAISETGGGTEAFF
TRBV3-1/TRBV3-2,TRBJ1-4,CASSQTQGGREKLFF
TRBV7-9,TRBJ1-6,CASSSTQGGHNSPLHF
TRBV2,TRBJ2-1,CASSKINLASFTYNEQFF
TRBV30,TRBJ1-5,CAWSVRRRGQPQHF
TRBV18,TRBJ1-1,CASSPRQGEAFF
TRBV24-1,TRBJ1-5,CATSAPRGAQHF
TRBV5-6,TRBJ2-7,CASRKLAARYEQYF
TRBV7-2,TRBJ1-1,CASSFSMPTEAFF
TRBV7-9,TRBJ1-1,CASSSQVGVGTEAFF
TRBV10-3,TRBJ2-5,CAISESPVETQYF
TRBV4-1,TRBJ2-4,CASSQILQGARAKNIQYF
TRBV6-1,TRBJ2-7,CASSESVQLGHEQYF
TRBV29-1,TRBJ1-1,CSAMTGGYTEAFF
TRBV30,TRBJ1-2,CAWIGGYGYTF
TRBV6-2/TRBV6-3,TRBJ1-4,CASSERAGAPPNEKLFF
TRBV11-2,TRBJ2-5,CASSLLIGRGGETQYF
TRBV4-2,TRBJ2-3,CASSHGVGADPSPYF
TRBV24-1,TRBJ2-3,CATSDPGPYTQYF
TRBV7-9,TRBJ1-1,CASSLAVVGQGGTEAFF
TRBV24-1,TRBJ2-7,CATSDGQGLSYEQYF
TRBV10-1,TRBJ1-6,CASRLRQRRDNSPLHF
TRBV6-6,TRBJ1-5,CASSYGDRASNQPQHF
TRBV29-1,TRBJ1-2,CSVAKGSGYTF
TRBV5-4,TRBJ2-1,CASSQRDKTNEQFF
TRBV25-1,TRBJ2-3,CASSGTYTDTQYF
TRBV11-2,TRBJ2-1,CASSFSLAGAVSNEQFF
TRBV19,TRBJ1-1,CASSISAGVNTEAFF
TRBV19,TRBJ1-3,CASNGFDREDTIYF
TRBV14,TRBJ2-3,CASSQKWGVTDTQYF
TRBV18,TRBJ1-2,CASSDPGGQKANYGYTF
TRBV24-1,TRBJ1-2,CATSDPGQGNTDYTF
TRBV11-2,TRBJ2-1,CASSLVSGDYNEQFF
TRBV15,TRBJ2-5,CATSREILRGGRETQYF
TRBV5-1,TRBJ2-2,CASSLEQVDTGELFF
TRBV3-1/TRBV3-2,TRBJ2-2,CASSQQGRAGELFF
TRBV4-1,TRBJ1-2,CASSQDLAVDLGYTF
TRBV18,TRBJ2-2,CASSPLRVGELFF
TRBV5-1,TRBJ2-2,CASRLPSGGTGELFF
TRBV9,TRBJ2-5,CASSTGLAGTTETQYF
TRBV2,TRBJ2-2,CASRKGLAGGSGELFF
TRBV5-1,TRBJ1-6,CASSLAGGFNSPLHF